This TCR beta chain was found in a study of a mutant IDH1 vaccine in newly diagnosed glioma. Study context: There were approximately 60% males and approximately 38% females among treated patients, whose mean age was about 38 years.

The junction had 5 bases not matched to a gene; V was cut back by 2 bases and J by 5 bases. CDR3 length: 14 residues. CDR1 and CDR2 (germline): MNHEY, SVGAGI. Libraries were prepared by immunoSEQ multiplex PCR; TCRdb keeps only in-frame clonotypes and omits some of them. Counted here are about 59,000 clones, around 90% occurring once; the ten biggest clones make up about 2.7%. Sample share makes this clone medium-sized. Specified time point: baseline, week 1 (first vaccination visit). The sample's treatment: pre-vaccination baseline after standard-of-care therapy. This TCR was recovered from a man in his forties or fifties with glioma. Material: PBMCs, obtained from a glioma patient treated with radiotherapy, temozolomide or both. This sequence joins TRBV6-5 and TRBJ1-1; 7 bases are a match to TRBD1. The DNA of the CDR3 is TGTGCCAGCAGTTACAGGGGGCGATTAACTGAAGCTTTCTTT. This codes for CASSYRGRLTEAFF.